A single sample is the source of the 8 T cell receptor beta chains below, sequenced in a study of technical replicates of blood from a few donors. Measured with immunoSEQ multiplex PCR; TCRdb has only the in-frame clones, and not every one. The repertoire holds some 93,000 clones, with around 95% as singletons. Sequenced sample: T cells isolated from PBMCs. All receptors come from a human donor in good health.

The V gene is TRBV5-1, the J gene TRBJ2-7; TRBD1 matches 7 bases. Trimming at V came to 5 bases and at J to 3 bases, leaving 5 bases not matched to a gene. The CDR3 loop spans 13 amino acids. Germline V gene lookup returns CDR1 SGHRS and CDR2 YFSETQ. CDR3 in amino acids: CASRLRQGYEQYF. The DNA for the CDR3 is TGCGCCAGCAGACTTCGACAGGGCTACGAGCAGTACTTC.

This chain uses TRBV6-4 with TRBJ1-2; D is ambiguous. The germline CDR1 and CDR2 sequences are MRHNA and SNTAGT. V lost 6 bases and J 5 bases, leaving 16 bases between the germline ends. The CDR3 extends over 14 amino acids. The CDR3 DNA reads as TGTGCCAGCAGCGAAGACACACAGCGGTATGGCTACACCTTC. Protein sequence: CASSEDTQRYGYTF.

The chain links TRBV7-2 to TRBJ2-7; 8 bases align to TRBD2. V lost 1 base to trimming and J lost 3 bases; unmatched junction nucleotides: 2. From germline, CDR1 is SGHTA and CDR2 FQGNSA. This CDR3 spans 14 amino acids. CDR3 sequence reads: CASSLGGTSYEQYF. The DNA of the CDR3 is TGTGCCAGCAGCTTAGGTGGGACTAGCTACGAGCAGTACTTC. Full variable domain (rest looked up from reference TRBV7-2 and TRBJ2-7): GAGVSQSPSNKVTEKGKDVELRCDPISGHTALYWYRQSLGQGLEFLIYFQGNSAPDKSGLPSDRFSAERTGGSVSTLTIQRTQQEDSAVYLCASSLGGTSYEQYFGPGTRLTVT.

This clone came up once. This chain uses TRBV19 with TRBJ1-5; D uncertain. This CDR3 has 13 amino acids. V was clipped by 9 bases and J by 4 bases, with 13 bases between them. CDR1 and CDR2 (germline): LNHDA, SQIVND (reference sequence). CDR3 amino acids: CASAPGANQPQHF. DNA for the CDR3: TGTGCCAGCGCCCCGGGAGCTAATCAGCCCCAGCATTTT. The whole variable domain, remainder taken from reference TRBV19 and TRBJ1-5, is DGGITQSPKYLFRKEGQNVTLSCEQNLNHDAMYWYRQDPGQGLRLIYYSQIVNDFQKGDIAEGYSVSREKKESFPLTVTSAQKNPTAFYLCASAPGANQPQHFGDGTRLSIL.

The chain joins TRBV19 to TRBJ1-3; D is unresolved. The CDR3 is 16 residues long. V lost 5 bases and J lost 5, with 19 bases in between. CDR1 LNHDA and CDR2 SQIVND come from the germline V gene (reference sequence). The CDR3 loop is CASSSRAVAARNTIYF. CDR3 DNA sequence: TGTGCCAGTAGTTCCCGTGCAGTAGCTGCCCGAAACACCATATATTTT.

This chain connects TRBV5-6 to TRBJ2-5, with 10 positions matching TRBD1. Germline assignment: CDR1 SGHDT and CDR2 YYEEEE. After removal of 2 bases from V and 4 bases from J, the junction contained 11 bases not matched to a gene. This CDR3 spans 17 amino acids. CDR3 loop: CASSLTGQGVEGETQYF. The DNA of the CDR3 is TGTGCCAGCAGCTTAACCGGACAGGGGGTGGAGGGAGAGACCCAGTACTTC.

The V gene is TRBV27, the J gene TRBJ2-3; D not certain. The V end lost 5 bases, the J end lost 2 bases, and 11 bases lay between the germline ends. In germline, CDR1 is MNHEY, CDR2 SMNVEV (reference sequence). The CDR3 totals 14 residues. Written as DNA, the CDR3 is TGTGCCAGCAGTCCCACCGGTAACACAGATACGCAGTATTTT. Protein: CASSPTGNTDTQYF.

This chain joins TRBV28 and TRBJ1-1; D perhaps matches TRBD1 (5 bases). V was shortened by 4 bases and J by 2 bases, with 11 bases between the two germline ends. Germline V gene data show CDR1 as MDHEN and CDR2 as SYDVKM. The CDR3 is 14 residues long. This CDR3 reads CASSSHQGNTEAFF. The CDR3 coding sequence is TGTGCCAGCAGTTCCCACCAGGGAAACACTGAAGCTTTCTTT.